One and the same sample provided the 10 T cell receptor beta chains below, sequenced in a study of PD-1 blockade in mismatch repair-deficient tumors. Measured with immunoSEQ multiplex PCR; TCRdb has only the in-frame clones, and not every one. The sample lists just under 80,000 clones, about 82% occurring once. Specimen: peripheral blood, collected 44 weeks after starting pembrolizumab. The receptors were sampled from an adult with mismatch repair-deficient cancer.

V is TRBV7-9 and J is TRBJ1-2; D gene unclear. Trimming took off 5 bases at V and 3 bases at J, with 13 bases between the two ends. CDR1 SEHNR and CDR2 FQNEAQ come from the germline V gene (reference sequence). CDR3 size: 14 residues. CDR3 sequence (DNA): TGTGCCAGCAGCCTAAACAGTGAAGACTATGGCTACACCTTC. Translation: CASSLNSEDYGYTF.

The gene calls are TRBV9 and TRBJ2-1; no definite D call. The germline CDR1 and CDR2 sequences are SGDLS and YYNGEE. Deletions cut 3 bases from V and 3 bases from J, with 7 bases between. The length of the CDR3 is 13 residues. This chain's CDR3 is CASSASDYNEQFF. In nucleotides, the CDR3 is TGTGCCAGCAGCGCGTCAGACTACAATGAGCAGTTCTTC.

The chain recombines TRBV5-1 with TRBJ2-3; D is possibly TRBD1 or TRBD2 (6 bases each). This CDR3 region has 16 residues. The V gene lost 3 bases and the J gene lost 0 bases, with 14 bases spanning the gap. Germline lookup yields CDR1 SGHRS and CDR2 YFSETQ. This CDR3 is CASSSGAGISTDTQYF. The CDR3 nucleotides are TGCGCCAGCAGCTCAGGGGCGGGGATTAGCACAGATACGCAGTATTTT.

This chain connects TRBV28 to TRBJ2-7; 7 bases agree with TRBD1. V gave up 8 bases and J gave up 0 bases; unmatched junction bases: 7. The CDR3 is made up of 14 amino acids. CDR1 is MDHEN, CDR2 SYDVKM, per germline. The CDR3 protein is CASGDRASSYEQYF. The CDR3 coding sequence is TGTGCCAGCGGTGACAGGGCGAGCTCCTACGAGCAGTACTTC.

The chain employs TRBV9 and TRBJ2-7; 10 bases align to TRBD2. J gave up 4 bases and V 0 bases, and 7 bases lay outside the gene matches. This CDR3 contains 16 residues. In germline, CDR1 is SGDLS, CDR2 YYNGEE. The CDR3 bases are TGTGCCAGCAGCGTAGTTCCTAGCGGGAGTACGTACGAGCAGTACTTC. This encodes CASSVVPSGSTYEQYF.

V is TRBV4-1 and J is TRBJ1-2, with TRBD1 matching 7 bases. This CDR3 is 14 amino acids long. Germline CDR1 is MGHRA and CDR2 is YSYEKL. V was clipped by 2 bases and J by 4 bases; unmatched bases: 4. The CDR3 region has the DNA TGCGCCAGCAGCCAACCTGGGACAGCCTATGGCTACACCTTC. Residues: CASSQPGTAYGYTF.

The chain links TRBV19 to TRBJ2-1; D might be TRBD1 (6 bases). From germline, CDR1 is LNHDA and CDR2 SQIVND (reference sequence). The CDR3 covers 15 residues. V shed 7 bases and J shed 8 bases, with 21 bases lying between them. The DNA of the CDR3 is TGTGCCAGTACCGATCCTGACAGGCCTCACGATGAGCAGTTCTTC. Translated: CASTDPDRPHDEQFF. The full variable domain, in which reference TRBV19 and TRBJ2-1 provide the parts outside the CDR3, is DGGITQSPKYLFRKEGQNVTLSCEQNLNHDAMYWYRQDPGQGLRLIYYSQIVNDFQKGDIAEGYSVSREKKESFPLTVTSAQKNPTAFYLCASTDPDRPHDEQFFGPGTRLTVL.

This chain links TRBV5-1 with TRBJ1-4, with 7 bases aligning to TRBD1. The germline gives CDR1 SGHRS, CDR2 YFSETQ. Trimming removed 3 bases from V and 7 bases from J; junction bases left unmatched: 9. The CDR3 is made up of 15 amino acids. CDR3 DNA sequence: TGCGCCAGCAGCTCAAACAGGGGAGGAGGTGAAAAACTGTTTTTT. Its translation is CASSSNRGGGEKLFF.

This chain joins TRBV19 and TRBJ2-2; 9 bases are shared with TRBD2. The germline gives CDR1 LNHDA, CDR2 SQIVND (reference sequence). This CDR3 contains 15 residues. V dropped 9 bases and J dropped 7; count of bases not matched to a gene: 12. Here the CDR3 reads CASRLAGAVNGELFF. As DNA, the CDR3 is TGTGCCAGCCGGTTAGCGGGAGCTGTTAACGGGGAGCTGTTTTTT.

The chain uses TRBV7-3 and TRBJ2-6; D possibly corresponds to TRBD1 (5 bases). The CDR3 totals 18 residues. Germline CDR1 and CDR2: SGHTA and FQGTGA. V lost 3 bases, J lost 0 bases, and 15 bases lay in between. CDR3 residues: CASSFSRGTSSGANVLTF. The CDR3 DNA is TGTGCCAGCAGCTTCTCAAGGGGTACGAGCTCTGGGGCCAACGTCCTGACTTTC.